This TCR beta chain originates from a study of tumor-infiltrating lymphocytes in primary liver carcinoma. Many counts were recorded for this clonotype. A constant-region primer served to make TCR beta cDNA from around 540 ng total RNA. Construction of TCR beta libraries relied on three successive nested multiplex PCR rounds employing slightly modified ARM-PCR. Primers for the first two PCR rounds were TRBV1-TRBV30 forward primers and a C-beta reverse primer (approximately 10 cycles per round). TCRdb reprocessed the multiplex PCR reads via MiXCR and lists one record per CDR3 protein. The data show approximately 74,000 distinct CDR3 sequences, about two thirds seen once. The J segment lost 2 bases and the V segment lost 10 bases, leaving 8 bases of the junction unmatched. Per the germline V gene, CDR1 is MDHEN and CDR2 is SYDVKM. The CDR3 is 13 amino acids. Both RNA and DNA were isolated together from around 20-30 mg of bulk tissue that had not been sorted.

The receptor was derived from a woman between 55 and 75 years old with primary liver carcinoma and hepatitis B virus infection. The source material was liver tumor tissue from sampling region 4. Subset given: tumor region T4, right-lateral pole. This chain connects TRBV28 to TRBJ2-7, with 7 bases aligning to TRBD1. The chain's CDR3 is CAIGSRGPYEQYF. The CDR3 coding sequence is TGTGCCATCGGTTCTAGGGGGCCCTACGAGCAGTACTTC. Complete variable domain (other parts from reference TRBV28 and TRBJ2-7): DVKVTQSSRYLVKRTGEKVFLECVQDMDHENMFWYRQDPGLGLRLIYFSYDVKMKEKGDIPEGYSVSREKKERFSLILESASTNQTSMYLCAIGSRGPYEQYFGPGTRLTVT.